A selection of T cell receptor beta chains follows, all from one sample in a study of T cell responses to AZD1222 COVID-19 vaccine. Using immunoSEQ multiplex PCR, the repertoire was profiled, and TCRdb retains in-frame clones only, with some absent. The data show approximately 150,000 clones, with about 92% seen just once and 3.3% held by the top ten. The specimen was peripheral blood, collected 28 days after the second AZD1222 dose. These TCRs come from an adult who received the AZD1222 COVID-19 vaccine. Each CDR3 is given with its conserved first and last residue. Fields, in order: CDR3 length, clone size, J gene, D gene, V gene, CDR3 protein, CDR3 DNA. A D gene is named only where the DNA matches it firmly. A clone size is listed for some rows: how often the clone was seen (once, few, many), or a class if it is expanded.

17 | . | TRBJ2-2 | TRBD1 | TRBV9 | CASSVNQGAGNTGELFF | TGTGCCAGCAGCGTCAACCAGGGGGCCGGGAACACCGGGGAGCTGTTTTTT
16 | . | TRBJ1-6 | . | TRBV9 | CASSGPRGAHNSPLHF | TGTGCCAGCAGCGGCCCACGAGGGGCCCATAATTCACCCCTCCACTTT
18 | . | TRBJ1-5 | TRBD1 | TRBV19 | CASSTHFRQQGANQPQHF | TGTGCCAGTAGTACCCATTTTCGGCAACAGGGGGCGAATCAGCCCCAGCATTTT
16 | . | TRBJ2-5 | . | TRBV3-1/TRBV3-2 | CASSQEHRVVQETQYF | TGTGCCAGCAGCCAAGAACACAGGGTTGTCCAAGAGACCCAGTACTTC
17 | . | TRBJ2-3 | TRBD2 | TRBV4-1 | CASSQTRLAGDADTQYF | TGCGCCAGCAGCCAAACTCGACTAGCGGGAGATGCGGATACGCAGTATTTT
18 | . | TRBJ2-1 | TRBD2 | TRBV7-9 | CASSQLAGGPVRNHEQFF | TGTGCCAGCAGCCAACTAGCGGGAGGGCCTGTTCGTAACCATGAGCAGTTCTTC
13 | . | TRBJ2-7 | . | TRBV12-3/TRBV12-4 | CASSPLGVDEQYF | TGTGCCAGCAGCCCGCTAGGGGTTGACGAGCAGTACTTC
13 | . | TRBJ1-1 | . | TRBV28 | CASSSPGNTEAFF | TGTGCCAGCAGTTCCCCAGGCAACACTGAAGCTTTCTTT
13 | once | TRBJ1-2 | TRBD1 | TRBV19 | CASRADRNYGYTF | TGTGCCAGTAGGGCGGACAGGAACTATGGCTACACCTTC
14 | . | TRBJ1-6 | . | TRBV10-3 | CAIREDSYNSPLHF | TGTGCCATCAGGGAGGACAGTTATAATTCACCCCTCCACTTT
13 | . | TRBJ2-7 | . | TRBV19 | CASRRDSPYEQYF | TGTGCCAGTCGACGAGACAGTCCCTACGAGCAGTACTTC
16 | . | TRBJ1-3 | TRBD1 | TRBV4-1 | CASSQKGTGSGNTIYF | TGCGCCAGCAGCCAAAAAGGGACAGGCTCTGGAAACACCATATATTTT
17 | . | TRBJ1-3 | TRBD1 | TRBV24-1 | CATSDEGQGASGNTIYF | TGTGCCACCAGTGATGAAGGACAGGGGGCCTCTGGAAACACCATATATTTT
14 | . | TRBJ2-2 | . | TRBV15 | CATSRDSGAGELFF | TGTGCCACCAGCAGAGATTCGGGTGCCGGGGAGCTGTTTTTT
14 | . | TRBJ2-7 | TRBD1 | TRBV7-2 | CASSPRTGEGEQYF | TGTGCCAGCAGCCCGAGGACAGGGGAGGGCGAGCAGTACTTC
15 | . | TRBJ2-5 | . | TRBV28 | CASSRPQGQQETQYF | TGTGCCAGCAGCCGGCCCCAGGGACAACAAGAGACCCAGTACTTC
17 | . | TRBJ2-5 | . | TRBV19 | CASSIRRQVGVQETQYF | TGTGCCAGTAGTATCCGCCGACAGGTGGGGGTCCAAGAGACCCAGTACTTC
14 | once | TRBJ2-3 | TRBD2 | TRBV7-3 | CASSFGLAGGTQYF | TGTGCCAGCAGCTTTGGACTAGCGGGAGGAACGCAGTATTTT
13 | . | TRBJ1-4 | . | TRBV27 | CASSWEPQEKLFF | TGTGCCAGCAGTTGGGAACCCCAAGAAAAACTGTTTTTT
19 | . | TRBJ1-1 | TRBD1 | TRBV29-1 | CSVREFRPGQGAGGTEAFF | TGCAGCGTGAGGGAATTTAGACCGGGACAGGGGGCGGGAGGCACTGAAGCTTTCTTT
14 | few | TRBJ1-1 | . | TRBV5-8 | CASRPGPMNTEAFF | TGTGCCAGCAGGCCGGGACCGATGAACACTGAAGCTTTCTTT
10 | . | TRBJ2-5 | . | TRBV12-5 | CASGIGTQYF | TGTGCTAGTGGCATAGGGACCCAGTACTTC
15 | . | TRBJ1-4 | . | TRBV21-1 | CASSKNEAWNEKLFF | TGTGCCAGCAGCAAAAATGAGGCTTGGAATGAAAAACTGTTTTTT
14 | . | TRBJ2-7 | . | TRBV5-1 | CASSLGGELDEQYF | TGCGCCAGCAGCTTGGGAGGGGAGCTCGACGAGCAGTACTTC
16 | . | TRBJ2-5 | TRBD2 | TRBV6-1 | CASSALGGPGKETQYF | TGTGCCAGCAGTGCCCTGGGAGGGCCAGGCAAAGAGACCCAGTACTTC
17 | . | TRBJ1-6 | . | TRBV3-1/TRBV3-2 | CASSQGQRSSYNSPLHF | TGTGCCAGCAGCCAAGGACAGCGAAGCTCCTATAATTCACCCCTCCACTTT
15 | . | TRBJ2-1 | . | TRBV19 | CASRGVRGSYNEQFF | TGTGCCAGTAGGGGAGTTCGGGGCTCCTACAATGAGCAGTTCTTC
15 | . | TRBJ1-6 | . | TRBV9 | CASSVAPGRNSPLHF | TGTGCCAGCAGCGTAGCTCCAGGGCGAAACTCACCCCTCCACTTT
19 | . | TRBJ2-3 | TRBD2 | TRBV19 | CASSPAGKTSGRAGDTQYF | TGTGCCAGTAGCCCGGCCGGGAAGACTAGCGGGAGGGCCGGGGATACGCAGTATTTT
14 | once | TRBJ1-1 | . | TRBV5-1 | CASRGLGVNTEAFF | TGCGCCAGCAGAGGGTTAGGGGTGAACACTGAAGCTTTCTTT
14 | . | TRBJ2-5 | TRBD1 | TRBV7-9 | CASRTQGAEETQYF | TGTGCCAGCAGGACCCAGGGGGCAGAAGAGACCCAGTACTTC
16 | . | TRBJ2-5 | . | TRBV7-2 | CASSLLTGGTGETQYF | TGTGCCAGCAGCTTACTAACGGGGGGCACAGGGGAGACCCAGTACTTC
11 | . | TRBJ2-4 | . | TRBV19 | CASSSKNIQYF | TGTGCCAGTAGTTCCAAAAACATTCAGTACTTC
15 | . | TRBJ1-2 | . | TRBV30 | CAWSVAGGATYGYTF | TGTGCCTGGAGTGTCGCGGGGGGCGCAACCTATGGCTACACCTTC
13 | . | TRBJ2-7 | . | TRBV13 | CASSTGSSYEQYF | TGTGCCAGCAGCACCGGGAGTTCCTACGAGCAGTACTTC
15 | . | TRBJ2-7 | TRBD2 | TRBV7-3 | CASSLTGGTFYEQYF | TGTGCCAGCAGCTTAACCGGGGGGACTTTCTACGAGCAGTACTTC
13 | . | TRBJ2-7 | . | TRBV7-3 | CASSQRRGFEQYF | TGTGCCAGCAGCCAGAGGAGGGGATTCGAGCAGTACTTC
17 | . | TRBJ2-3 | TRBD2 | TRBV11-2 | CASSFDALSSGRFVQYF | TGTGCCAGCAGCTTTGATGCCCTTTCTAGCGGGAGATTCGTGCAGTATTTT
15 | . | TRBJ1-3 | . | TRBV5-4 | CASTPDSRAGNTIYF | TGTGCCAGCACCCCGGATAGCAGAGCTGGAAACACCATATATTTT
14 | . | TRBJ2-3 | . | TRBV5-4 | CASVPDYGSDTQYF | TGTGCCAGCGTTCCCGACTACGGTTCAGATACGCAGTATTTT
14 | . | TRBJ1-1 | TRBD1 | TRBV6-5 | CASSYPGQGAEAFF | TGTGCCAGCAGTTACCCCGGGCAGGGGGCTGAAGCTTTCTTT
11 | . | TRBJ1-1 | . | TRBV11-3 | CASSPGTEAFF | TGTGCCAGCAGCCCTGGGACAGAAGCTTTCTTT
16 | . | TRBJ2-2 | . | TRBV27 | CASSLSGGTNTGELFF | TGTGCCAGCAGTTTATCAGGCGGGACGAACACCGGGGAGCTGTTTTTT
13 | once | TRBJ1-6 | . | TRBV28 | CASIQTNNSPLHF | TGTGCCAGCATACAGACTAATAATTCACCCCTCCACTTT
14 | . | TRBJ2-5 | . | TRBV5-4 | CASSLGVEQETQYF | TGTGCCAGCAGCTTGGGGGTAGAGCAAGAGACCCAGTACTTC